The 8 T cell receptor beta chains in this list originate from one sample, sequenced in a study of T cell repertoires in cytomegalovirus infection. Using its own MiXCR run on the reads, TCRdb lists one record per CDR3 protein. The data hold 150,000 to 160,000 distinct CDR3 sequences, with around 22% observed a single time. The sequencing sample was made of PBMCs. These receptors originate from a human donor in good health (CMV status not recorded). Some clones in this sample may be carry-over from other donors' samples.

Notes on this clonotype: A much larger clone lies a single base off, so this may be a read error. The gene calls are TRBV7-6 and TRBJ2-5; unclear D gene. Germline CDR1 and CDR2: SGHVS and FNYEAQ. The CDR3 covers 11 residues. The CDR3 nucleotides are TGTGCTTCTAAGCCGAGAGAGACCCAGTACTTC. This encodes CASKPRETQYF.

The chain has TRBV5-1 and TRBJ1-2, with a weak D call TRBD1 (5 bases). The CDR3 totals 13 residues. Germline CDR1 and CDR2: SGHRS and YFSETQ. The V gene lost 7 bases and the J gene lost 2 bases, with 12 bases spanning the gap. The CDR3 sequence is CASGGVTNYGYTF. In nucleotides, the CDR3 is TGCGCCAGCGGGGGAGTGACCAACTATGGCTACACCTTC.

In its sample, this clonotype was seen many times. The V gene is TRBV7-2, the J gene TRBJ1-2; a weak D match, TRBD1 (5 bases). Trimming stripped 4 bases from V and 8 bases from J, with 17 bases between. The CDR3 is made up of 14 amino acids. Germline V gene data show CDR1 as SGHTA and CDR2 as FQGNSA. CDR3 loop: CASSSGGVIYGYTF. For the CDR3, the DNA is TGTGCCAGCAGCTCGGGGGGGGTGATCTACGGCTACACCTTC.

The CDR3 loop is CASSSWTSGGKNIQYF. For the CDR3, the DNA is TGTGCCAGCAGTTCCTGGACTAGCGGGGGGAAAAACATTCAGTACTTC. The gene calls are TRBV28 and TRBJ2-4; 14 positions agree with TRBD2. Germline lookup yields CDR1 MDHEN and CDR2 SYDVKM. This CDR3 has 16 residues. The V gene end was trimmed by 4 bases and the J gene end by 4 bases; junction bases not matched to a gene: 3.

V usage is TRBV14 and J usage is TRBJ2-1; 8 bases fit TRBD2. J lost 2 bases, V lost 2 bases, and 2 bases had no gene match. This CDR3 region has 15 residues. From germline, CDR1 is SGHDN and CDR2 FVKESK. The CDR3 DNA sequence: TGTGCCAGCAGCCAAAGCGGGAGCCCCTACAATGAGCAGTTCTTC. Translating gives CASSQSGSPYNEQFF.

With respect to this clonotype: A much larger clone is a single base away; this may be a read error. V is TRBV28 and J is TRBJ1-5; TRBD1 might be the D (6 bases). The CDR3 sequence is 14 residues long. Germline lookup yields CDR1 MDHEN and CDR2 SYDVKM. The CDR3 bases are TGTACCAGCAGCCGGACAGATTCTTCTCAGCCCCAGCATTTT. It yields the protein CTSSRTDSSQPQHF.

The chain joins TRBV6-8 to TRBJ1-3; TRBD1 aligns across 7 bases. Germline V gene lookup returns CDR1 MNHGY and CDR2 SAAAGT. V was clipped by 4 bases and J by 6 bases; unmatched bases: 6. CDR3 size: 14 residues. CDR3 residues: CASSLTGFENTIYF. CDR3 DNA: TGTGCCAGCAGTTTGACAGGGTTTGAAAACACCATATATTTT.

The chain couples TRBV18 to TRBJ2-7; TRBD2 aligns across 7 bases. CDR1 is KGHSH, CDR2 LQKENI, per germline. This CDR3 spans 14 amino acids. V lost 8 bases and J lost 0; bases outside the gene matches: 7. The CDR3 loop is CASSSGGGSYEQYF. In DNA form, the CDR3 reads TGTGCCAGCAGCTCGGGGGGTGGCTCCTACGAGCAGTACTTC.